This T cell receptor beta chain appears in the sequencing data of a study of technical replicates of blood from several donors (dated by TCRdb to about 2017). Library preparation was by the immunoSEQ multiplex PCR assay. TCRdb retrieved this table from immuneACCESS and kept in-frame rearrangements only. Not all clones are present; in checked studies, unresolved V genes account for under half, and no reason is known for the remainder. The sample includes just over 60,000 clones, with around 87% observed a single time. Roughly 5.6% of the sample is in the top ten clones. A note on this clone: Its antigen has not been determined. No much larger clonotype is one base removed from it; base qualities were not supplied.

The V end loses 3 bases and the J end loses 8 bases, and a stretch of 17 bases separates them. Reading from cysteine to phenylalanine, the CDR3 counts 14 amino acids. Kept here is only the CDR3 DNA, which spans 42 bases and is read in frame from base 1. CDR1 SGHRS and CDR2 YFSETQ are derived from the germline V gene. The sequenced sample was PBMCs. The rearrangement combines TRBV5-1 with TRBJ1-2; the D region possibly corresponds to TRBD1 (5 bases align). This receptor was identified in a human donor in good health. Some clones in this sample may be carry-over from other donors' samples. The nucleotide sequence is given as TGCGCCAGCAGCTCAGGGAACCAGGGTCTGGGCTACACCTTC. The resulting protein is CASSSGNQGLGYTF.